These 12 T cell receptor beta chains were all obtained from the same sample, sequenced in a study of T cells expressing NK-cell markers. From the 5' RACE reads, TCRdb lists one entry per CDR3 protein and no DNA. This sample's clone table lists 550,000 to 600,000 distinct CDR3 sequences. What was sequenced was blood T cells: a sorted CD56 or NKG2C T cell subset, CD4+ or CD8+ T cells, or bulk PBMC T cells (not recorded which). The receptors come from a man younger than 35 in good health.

This chain's CDR3 is CASSLTGTGGLGQPQHF. This chain joins TRBV11-1 and TRBJ1-5; TCRdb selects TRBD1, and the lack of DNA leaves this call unchecked. Germline assignment: CDR1 SGHAT and CDR2 FQDESV (reference sequence). The CDR3 length is 17 residues. Using reference TRBV11-1 and TRBJ1-5 for the parts outside the CDR3, the full variable domain is EAEVAQSPRYKITEKSQAVAFWCDPISGHATLYWYRQILGQGPELLVQFQDESVVDDSQLPKDRFSAERLKGVDSTLKIQPAELGDSAMYLCASSLTGTGGLGQPQHFGDGTRLSIL.

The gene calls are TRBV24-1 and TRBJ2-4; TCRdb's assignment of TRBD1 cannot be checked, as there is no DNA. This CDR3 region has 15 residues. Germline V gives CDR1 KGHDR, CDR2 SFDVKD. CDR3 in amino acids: CATSDLRDTKNIQYF.

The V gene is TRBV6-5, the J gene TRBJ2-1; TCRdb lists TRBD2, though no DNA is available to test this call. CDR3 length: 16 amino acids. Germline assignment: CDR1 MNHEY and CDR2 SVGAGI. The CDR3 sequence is CASSYVAGGGYNEQFF.

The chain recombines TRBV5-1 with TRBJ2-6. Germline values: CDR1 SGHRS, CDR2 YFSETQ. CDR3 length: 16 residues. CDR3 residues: CASSARQSSGANVLTF.

The CDR3 spells CATSDRGRTKLFF. The V call is TRBV24-1, the J call TRBJ1-4; the D call of TRBD1 rests on TCRdb alone, since no DNA is present to check it. The CDR3 covers 13 residues. Germline V CDR1 and CDR2: KGHDR, SFDVKD.

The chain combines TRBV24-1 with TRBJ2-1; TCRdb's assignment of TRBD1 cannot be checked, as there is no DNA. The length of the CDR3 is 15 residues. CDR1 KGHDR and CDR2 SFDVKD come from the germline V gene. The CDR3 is CATSDSGTIYNEQFF.

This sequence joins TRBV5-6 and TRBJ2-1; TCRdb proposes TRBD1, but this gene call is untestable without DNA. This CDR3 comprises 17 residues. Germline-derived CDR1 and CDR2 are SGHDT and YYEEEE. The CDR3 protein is CASSPPPPFRGNNEQFF.

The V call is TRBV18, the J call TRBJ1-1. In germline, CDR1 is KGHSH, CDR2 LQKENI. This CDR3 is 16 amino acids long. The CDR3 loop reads CASSPSGSALGTEAFF.

The CDR3 sequence is CSASDKWSEKLFF. This chain links TRBV20-1 with TRBJ1-4. Germline CDR1 and CDR2: DFQATT and SNEGSKA (reference sequence). CDR3 length: 13 amino acids.

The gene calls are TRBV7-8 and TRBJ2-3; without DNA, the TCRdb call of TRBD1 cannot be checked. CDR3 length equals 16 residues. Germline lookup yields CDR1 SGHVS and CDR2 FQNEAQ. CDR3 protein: CASSLTGTGRTDTQYF.

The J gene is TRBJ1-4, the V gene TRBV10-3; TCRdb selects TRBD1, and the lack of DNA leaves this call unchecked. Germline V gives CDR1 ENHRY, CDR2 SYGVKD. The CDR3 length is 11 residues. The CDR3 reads CATQGDEKLFF.

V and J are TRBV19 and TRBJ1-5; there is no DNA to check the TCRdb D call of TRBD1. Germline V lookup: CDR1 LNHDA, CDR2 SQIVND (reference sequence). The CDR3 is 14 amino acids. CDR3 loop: CASRRDRGSQPQHF.